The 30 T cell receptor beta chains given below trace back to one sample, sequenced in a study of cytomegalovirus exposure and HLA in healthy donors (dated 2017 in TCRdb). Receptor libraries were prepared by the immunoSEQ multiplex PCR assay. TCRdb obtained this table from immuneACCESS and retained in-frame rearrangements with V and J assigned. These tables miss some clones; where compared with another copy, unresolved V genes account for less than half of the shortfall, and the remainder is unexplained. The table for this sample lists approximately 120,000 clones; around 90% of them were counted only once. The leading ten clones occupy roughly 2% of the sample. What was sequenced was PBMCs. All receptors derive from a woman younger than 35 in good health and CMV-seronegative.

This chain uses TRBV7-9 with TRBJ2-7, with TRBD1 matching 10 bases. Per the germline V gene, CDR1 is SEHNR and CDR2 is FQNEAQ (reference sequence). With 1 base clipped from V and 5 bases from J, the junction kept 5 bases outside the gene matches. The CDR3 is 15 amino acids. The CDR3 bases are TGTGCCAGCAGCTTAGGGGGACAGGGGAGCGACGAGCAGTACTTC. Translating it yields CASSLGGQGSDEQYF.

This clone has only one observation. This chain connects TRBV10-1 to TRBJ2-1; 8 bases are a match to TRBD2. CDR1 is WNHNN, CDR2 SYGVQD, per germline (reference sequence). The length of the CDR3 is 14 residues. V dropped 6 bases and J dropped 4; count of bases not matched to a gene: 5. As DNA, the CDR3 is TGCGCCAGCAGCCCGGGACTAGAGTACAATGAGCAGTTCTTC. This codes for CASSPGLEYNEQFF.

The CDR3 here is CASSPGWGSTGQSYEQFF. The DNA of the CDR3 is TGTGCCAGCTCACCTGGCTGGGGATCAACTGGACAATCTTATGAGCAGTTCTTC. The gene calls are TRBV18 and TRBJ2-1, with a tentative D call TRBD1 (5 bases). This CDR3 is 18 amino acids long. The V and J ends lost 3 bases and 8 bases respectively, with 26 bases between them. Germline V gene lookup returns CDR1 KGHSH and CDR2 LQKENI.

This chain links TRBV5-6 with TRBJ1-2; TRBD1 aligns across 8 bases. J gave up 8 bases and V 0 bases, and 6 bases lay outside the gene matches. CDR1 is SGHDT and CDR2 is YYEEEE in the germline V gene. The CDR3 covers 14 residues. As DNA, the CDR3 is TGTGCCAGCAGCTTGGGGGACAGGTATGGGGGCTACACCTTC. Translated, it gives CASSLGDRYGGYTF.

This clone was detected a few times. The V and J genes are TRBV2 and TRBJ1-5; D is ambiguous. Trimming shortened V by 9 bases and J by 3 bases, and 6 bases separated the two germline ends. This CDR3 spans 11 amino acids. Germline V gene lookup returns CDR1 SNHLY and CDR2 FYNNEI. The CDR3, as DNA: TGTGCCAGTTCCCTCAATCAGCCCCAGCATTTT. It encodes CASSLNQPQHF.

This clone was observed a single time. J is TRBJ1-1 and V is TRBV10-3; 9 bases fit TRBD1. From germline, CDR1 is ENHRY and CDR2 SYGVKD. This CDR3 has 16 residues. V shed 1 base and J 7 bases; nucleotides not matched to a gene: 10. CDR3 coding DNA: TGTGCCATCAGTGAGTTCTTAAAACAGGGGGCCTATGAAGCTTTCTTT. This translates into CAISEFLKQGAYEAFF.

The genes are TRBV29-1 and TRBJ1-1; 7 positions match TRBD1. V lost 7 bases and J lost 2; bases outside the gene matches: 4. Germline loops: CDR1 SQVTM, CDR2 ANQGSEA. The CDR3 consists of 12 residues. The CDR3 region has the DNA TGCAGCGGAGGGACAGCTAACACTGAAGCTTTCTTT. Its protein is CSGGTANTEAFF.

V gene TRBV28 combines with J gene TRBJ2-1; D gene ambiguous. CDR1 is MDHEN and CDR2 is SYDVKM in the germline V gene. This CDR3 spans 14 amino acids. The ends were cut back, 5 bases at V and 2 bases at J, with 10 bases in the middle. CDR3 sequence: CASSPADTYNEQFF. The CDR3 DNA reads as TGTGCCAGCAGTCCGGCAGACACCTACAATGAGCAGTTCTTC.

The CDR3 DNA is TGTGCCAGCAGCTCCAATAGCAATCAGCCCCAGCATTTT. It specifies CASSSNSNQPQHF. V gene TRBV5-6 combines with J gene TRBJ1-5; no definite D call. The germline gives CDR1 SGHDT, CDR2 YYEEEE. V was clipped by 3 bases and J by 0 bases, with 4 bases between them. The CDR3 loop spans 13 amino acids.

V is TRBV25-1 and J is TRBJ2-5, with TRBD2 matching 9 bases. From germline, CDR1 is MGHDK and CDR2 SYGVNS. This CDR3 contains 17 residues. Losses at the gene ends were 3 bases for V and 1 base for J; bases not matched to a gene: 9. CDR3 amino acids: CASSDSRLAGPQETQYF. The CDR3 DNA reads TGTGCCAGCAGTGATTCCCGGCTAGCGGGGCCCCAAGAGACCCAGTACTTC.

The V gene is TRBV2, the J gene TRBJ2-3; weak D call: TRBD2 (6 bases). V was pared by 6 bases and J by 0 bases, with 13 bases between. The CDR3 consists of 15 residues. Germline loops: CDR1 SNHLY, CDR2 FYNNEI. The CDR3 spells CASREGGASTDTQYF. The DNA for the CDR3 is TGTGCCAGCAGGGAGGGCGGAGCTAGCACAGATACGCAGTATTTT.

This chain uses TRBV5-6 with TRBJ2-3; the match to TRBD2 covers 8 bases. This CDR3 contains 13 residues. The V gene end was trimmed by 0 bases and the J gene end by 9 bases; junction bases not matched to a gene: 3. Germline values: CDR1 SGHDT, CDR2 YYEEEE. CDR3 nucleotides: TGTGCCAGCAGCTTGGATAGCGGGACGACGCAGTATTTT. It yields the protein CASSLDSGTTQYF.

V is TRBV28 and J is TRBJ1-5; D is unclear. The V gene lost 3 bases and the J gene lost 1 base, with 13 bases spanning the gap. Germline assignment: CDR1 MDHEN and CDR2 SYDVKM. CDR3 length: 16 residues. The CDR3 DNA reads TGTGCCAGCAGTTTTGGCGGGATGGAGAGCAATCAGCCCCAGCATTTT. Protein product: CASSFGGMESNQPQHF.

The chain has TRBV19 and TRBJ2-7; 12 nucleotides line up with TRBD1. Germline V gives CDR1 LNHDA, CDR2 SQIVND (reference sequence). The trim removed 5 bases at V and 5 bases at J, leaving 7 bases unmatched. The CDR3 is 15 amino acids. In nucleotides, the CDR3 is TGTGCCAGTAGTTCGGGACAGGGGGCCTTCCACGAGCAGTACTTC. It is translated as CASSSGQGAFHEQYF.

The CDR3 bases are TGTGCCAGCAGTCGGGGGGGTCGTGGCTACACCTTC. This encodes CASSRGGRGYTF. The chain is built from TRBV28 and TRBJ1-2, with a weak D call TRBD1 (5 bases). CDR1 MDHEN and CDR2 SYDVKM come from the germline V gene. The CDR3 spans 12 residues. Trimming cost V 5 bases and J 7 bases, with 11 bases left between them.

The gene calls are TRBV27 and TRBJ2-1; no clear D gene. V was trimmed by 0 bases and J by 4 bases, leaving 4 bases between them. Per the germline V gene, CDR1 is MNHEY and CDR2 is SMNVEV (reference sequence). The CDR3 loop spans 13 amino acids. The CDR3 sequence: CASSLSPYNEQFF. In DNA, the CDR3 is TGTGCCAGCAGTTTATCCCCTTACAATGAGCAGTTCTTC.

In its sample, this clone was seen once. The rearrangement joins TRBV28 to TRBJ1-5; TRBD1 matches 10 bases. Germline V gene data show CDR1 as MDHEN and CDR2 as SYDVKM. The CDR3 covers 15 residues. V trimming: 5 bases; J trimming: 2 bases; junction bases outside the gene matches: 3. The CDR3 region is CASSQGQGGNQPQHF. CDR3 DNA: TGTGCCAGCAGTCAAGGACAGGGGGGCAATCAGCCCCAGCATTTT.

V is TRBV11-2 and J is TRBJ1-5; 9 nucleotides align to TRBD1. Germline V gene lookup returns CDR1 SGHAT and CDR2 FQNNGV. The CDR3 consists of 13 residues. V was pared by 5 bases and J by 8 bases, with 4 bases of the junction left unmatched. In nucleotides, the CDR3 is TGTGCCAGCAGCCCGGGACAGGGAGAGCCCCAGCATTTT. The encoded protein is CASSPGQGEPQHF.

The CDR3 nucleotides are TGTGCCAGCAGGGTAACAGCTAACTATGGCTACACCTTC. Amino acid sequence: CASRVTANYGYTF. The J gene is TRBJ1-2, the V gene TRBV28; no clear D. CDR3 length: 13 residues. The V end was cut by 6 bases, the J end by 0 bases, with 8 bases between. CDR1 is MDHEN, CDR2 SYDVKM, per germline.

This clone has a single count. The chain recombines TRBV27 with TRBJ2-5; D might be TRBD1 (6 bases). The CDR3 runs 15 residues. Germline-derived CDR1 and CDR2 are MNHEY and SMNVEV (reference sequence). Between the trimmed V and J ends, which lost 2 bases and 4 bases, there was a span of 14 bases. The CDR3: CASSLTDSTRETQYF. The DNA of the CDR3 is TGTGCCAGCAGTTTAACGGACAGCACTCGAGAGACCCAGTACTTC.

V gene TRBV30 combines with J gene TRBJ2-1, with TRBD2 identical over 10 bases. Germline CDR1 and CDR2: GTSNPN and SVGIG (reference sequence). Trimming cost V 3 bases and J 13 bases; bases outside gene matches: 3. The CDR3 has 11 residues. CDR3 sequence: CAWSLAGVQFF. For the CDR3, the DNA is TGTGCCTGGAGCCTAGCGGGAGTTCAGTTCTTC.

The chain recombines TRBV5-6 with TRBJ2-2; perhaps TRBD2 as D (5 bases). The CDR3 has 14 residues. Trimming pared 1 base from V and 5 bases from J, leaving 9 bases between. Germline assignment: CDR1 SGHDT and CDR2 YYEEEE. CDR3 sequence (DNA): TGTGCCAGCAGCTTGCTGGAGGCAACCGGGGAGCTGTTTTTT. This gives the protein CASSLLEATGELFF.

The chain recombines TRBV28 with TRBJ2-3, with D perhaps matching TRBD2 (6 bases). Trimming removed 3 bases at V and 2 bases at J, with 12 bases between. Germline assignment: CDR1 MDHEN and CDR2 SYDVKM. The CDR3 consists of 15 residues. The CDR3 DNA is TGTGCCAGCAGTTTTGGGTGGGGGGTCACAGATACGCAGTATTTT. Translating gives CASSFGWGVTDTQYF.

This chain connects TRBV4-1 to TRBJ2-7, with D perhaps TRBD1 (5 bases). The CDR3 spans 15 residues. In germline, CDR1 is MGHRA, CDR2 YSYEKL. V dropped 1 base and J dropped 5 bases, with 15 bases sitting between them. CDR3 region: CASSQGVGQGNEQYF. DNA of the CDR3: TGCGCCAGCAGCCAAGGGGTGGGGCAGGGAAACGAGCAGTACTTC.

The CDR3 DNA reads TGCGCCAGCAGCGGCGGGAGGGGATACAATGAGCAGTTCTTC. Residues: CASSGGRGYNEQFF. The chain is built from TRBV5-1 and TRBJ2-1; 9 nucleotides match TRBD2. The CDR3 is made up of 14 amino acids. Losses at the gene ends were 4 bases for V and 4 bases for J; bases not matched to a gene: 3. Germline CDR1 and CDR2: SGHRS and YFSETQ.

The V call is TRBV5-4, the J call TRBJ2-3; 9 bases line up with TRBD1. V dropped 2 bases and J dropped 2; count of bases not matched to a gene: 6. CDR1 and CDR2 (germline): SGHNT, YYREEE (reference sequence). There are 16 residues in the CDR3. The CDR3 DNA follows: TGTGCCAGCAGCTTACCGACAGGGGGAGCCACAGATACGCAGTATTTT. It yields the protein CASSLPTGGATDTQYF.

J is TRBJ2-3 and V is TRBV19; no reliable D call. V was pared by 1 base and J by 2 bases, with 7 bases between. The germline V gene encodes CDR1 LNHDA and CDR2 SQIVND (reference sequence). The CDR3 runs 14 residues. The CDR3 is CASSIGENTDTQYF. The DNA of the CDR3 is TGTGCCAGTAGTATAGGAGAGAACACAGATACGCAGTATTTT.

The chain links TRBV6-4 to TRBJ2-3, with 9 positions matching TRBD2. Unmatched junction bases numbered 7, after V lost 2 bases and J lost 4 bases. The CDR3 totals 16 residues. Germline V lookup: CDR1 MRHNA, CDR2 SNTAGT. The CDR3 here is CASSDGRAGGSDTQYF. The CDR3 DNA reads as TGTGCCAGCAGTGACGGTAGAGCGGGAGGATCAGATACGCAGTATTTT.

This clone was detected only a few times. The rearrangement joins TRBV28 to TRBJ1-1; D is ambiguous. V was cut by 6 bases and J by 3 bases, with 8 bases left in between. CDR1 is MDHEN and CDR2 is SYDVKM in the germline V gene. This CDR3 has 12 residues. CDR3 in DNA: TGTGCCAGCAGGACCGGGGACACTGAAGCTTTCTTT. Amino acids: CASRTGDTEAFF.

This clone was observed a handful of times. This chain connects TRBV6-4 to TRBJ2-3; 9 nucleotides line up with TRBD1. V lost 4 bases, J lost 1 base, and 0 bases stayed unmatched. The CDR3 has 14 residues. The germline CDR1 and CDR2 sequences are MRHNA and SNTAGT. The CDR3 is CASSGTGGTDTQYF. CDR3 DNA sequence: TGTGCCAGCAGTGGGACAGGGGGCACAGATACGCAGTATTTT.